This record covers a single T cell receptor beta chain. Its antigen is not known. The data stem from a study of T cell clonotyping in hematopoietic cell transplantation. Broader study findings: Few recipient clonotypes overlapped donors; over 95% were de novo at given depth.

The data were produced by immunoSEQ multiplex PCR, yet TCRdb's version contains in-frame clones alone and is incomplete. Found here are 6,000 to 7,000 clones, about 76% of them singletons; the top ten hold roughly 30%. CDR1 and CDR2 (germline): SGHRS, YFSETQ. Losses at the gene ends were 0 bases for V and 9 bases for J; bases not matched to a gene: 4. The CDR3 is 15 residues long. The chain uses TRBV5-1 and TRBJ1-6; 9 bases match TRBD1. The source of this sequence is a female patient younger than 45 who had an allogeneic stem cell transplant, so the T cells may come from the graft donor. Some clones in this sample may be carry-over from other donors' samples. This sample comprised PBMCs, obtained 100 days after allogeneic stem cell transplant. The chain's CDR3 is CASSLEGQGPSPLHF. The CDR3, as DNA: TGCGCCAGCAGCTTGGAAGGACAGGGGCCTTCACCCCTCCACTTT.